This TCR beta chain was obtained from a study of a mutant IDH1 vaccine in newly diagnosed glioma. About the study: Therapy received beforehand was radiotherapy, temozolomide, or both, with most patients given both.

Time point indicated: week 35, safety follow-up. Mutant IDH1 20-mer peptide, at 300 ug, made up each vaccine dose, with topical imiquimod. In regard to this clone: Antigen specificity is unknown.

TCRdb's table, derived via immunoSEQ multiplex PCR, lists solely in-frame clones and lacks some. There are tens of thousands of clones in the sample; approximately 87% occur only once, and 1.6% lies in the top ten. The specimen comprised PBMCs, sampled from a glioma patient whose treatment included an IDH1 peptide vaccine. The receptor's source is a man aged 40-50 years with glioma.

CDR3 sequence reads: CASSPADRGQFF. CDR3 sequence (DNA): TGTGCCAGCAGCCCGGCGGATCGTGGGCAGTTCTTC. This chain uses TRBV7-2 with TRBJ2-1; D remains unclear. Germline loops: CDR1 SGHTA, CDR2 FQGNSA. The V gene lost 5 bases and the J gene lost 12 bases, with 14 bases spanning the gap. The CDR3 has 12 residues.